These T cell receptor beta chains were read from a single sample in a study of metastatic and nonmetastatic thyroid tumors. Using MiXCR, TCRdb reanalyzed the PCR reads. The sample lists 16,000 or so clones, over 20% occurring once. Material: tumor tissue. The source of these receptors is a female donor with papillary thyroid cancer or a benign thyroid nodule (not recorded which). Some clones in this sample may be carry-over from other donors' samples. CDR3s include the opening cysteine and the closing phenylalanine or tryptophan. The order of the fields is V gene, clone size, D gene, J gene, CDR3 protein, CDR3 DNA. A D gene is named only where the DNA matches it firmly. Clone size, where shown, is once, few, many, or a class for clones that have expanded.

v_call: TRBV29-1
clone_size: many
d_call: TRBD2
j_call: TRBJ2-7
cdr3_aa: CSGSAGETYEQYF
cdr3_nt: TGCAGCGGGTCAGCGGGAGAAACCTACGAGCAGTACTTC

v_call: TRBV5-4
clone_size: many
d_call: .
j_call: TRBJ2-5
cdr3_aa: CASSKIPIETQYF
cdr3_nt: TGTGCCAGCAGCAAGATCCCAATCGAGACCCAGTACTTC

v_call: TRBV28
clone_size: medium-sized
d_call: TRBD2
j_call: TRBJ2-7
cdr3_aa: CASTTGVAGGPRYEQYF
cdr3_nt: TGTGCCAGCACCACCGGGGTAGCGGGAGGGCCTCGTTACGAGCAGTACTTC

v_call: TRBV20-1
clone_size: medium-sized
d_call: .
j_call: TRBJ2-7
cdr3_aa: CSGGSYEQYF
cdr3_nt: TGCAGCGGTGGCTCCTACGAGCAGTACTTC

v_call: TRBV27
clone_size: many
d_call: .
j_call: TRBJ2-5
cdr3_aa: CASSLGPTKKETQYF
cdr3_nt: TGTGCCAGCAGTTTAGGCCCGACTAAGAAAGAGACCCAGTACTTC

v_call: TRBV18
clone_size: once
d_call: .
j_call: TRBJ1-1
cdr3_aa: CASSREVGVSEAFF
cdr3_nt: TGTGCCAGCTCACGGGAGGTTGGGGTTTCTGAAGCTTTCTTT

v_call: TRBV6-1
clone_size: few
d_call: .
j_call: TRBJ2-7
cdr3_aa: CASSRTVLNEQYF
cdr3_nt: TGTGCCAGCAGCCGGACGGTACTCAACGAGCAGTACTTC

v_call: TRBV6-1
clone_size: .
d_call: .
j_call: TRBJ1-2
cdr3_aa: CASSDWDGYGYTF
cdr3_nt: TGTGCCAGCAGTGATTGGGACGGCTATGGCTACACCTTC

v_call: TRBV11-2
clone_size: medium-sized
d_call: .
j_call: TRBJ1-1
cdr3_aa: CASSSVNTEAFF
cdr3_nt: TGTGCCAGCAGCTCCGTGAACACTGAAGCTTTCTTT

v_call: TRBV18
clone_size: many
d_call: TRBD1
j_call: TRBJ1-5
cdr3_aa: CASSPAQGDQPQHF
cdr3_nt: TGTGCCAGCTCACCAGCGCAGGGGGATCAGCCCCAGCATTTT

v_call: TRBV2
clone_size: many
d_call: .
j_call: TRBJ1-5
cdr3_aa: CASPGGRLYQPQHF
cdr3_nt: TGTGCCAGCCCGGGGGGCAGGCTCTATCAGCCCCAGCATTTT

v_call: TRBV20-1
clone_size: .
d_call: .
j_call: TRBJ2-2
cdr3_aa: CSARDLGRPNTGELFF
cdr3_nt: TGCAGTGCTAGAGATCTGGGACGACCGAACACCGGGGAGCTGTTTTTT

v_call: TRBV19
clone_size: many
d_call: TRBD1
j_call: TRBJ1-1
cdr3_aa: CASSVRDRGTEAFF
cdr3_nt: TGTGCCAGTAGTGTAAGGGACAGGGGCACTGAAGCTTTCTTT

v_call: TRBV2
clone_size: large
d_call: .
j_call: TRBJ2-3
cdr3_aa: CASSETGSSTDTQYF
cdr3_nt: TGTGCCAGCAGTGAAACAGGGTCCTCCACAGATACGCAGTATTTT